This T cell receptor (beta chain) is from a study of blood T cells in healthy people across ages. The V and J ends lost 6 bases and 0 bases respectively, with 20 bases between them. Germline V lookup: CDR1 KGHSH, CDR2 LQKENI. The CDR3 spans 17 residues. Primed by a sample-barcoded 5' primer and a J-beta primer mix, a second PCR proceeded for roughly 6 to 12 cycles. Using its own MiXCR run on the 5' RACE reads, TCRdb lists one record per CDR3 protein. The sample carries about 1 million distinct CDR3 sequences, approximately 26% recorded once. Study-level points and caveats: Long-lived donors had more naive CD4+ cells and higher diversity than aged donors.

This clonotype showed up just a few times. The antigen is unknown. The sample also formed part of further work on T cells of mothers and their children. From that paper: In both related and unrelated pairs, TCR recombination output is shaped similarly by thymic selection.

J is TRBJ1-2 and V is TRBV18, with D tentatively TRBD1 (5 bases). Sequenced sample: blood. This clonotype originated in a girl aged 2-10 years in good health. In DNA, the CDR3 is TGTGCCAGCTCGCACCGGACACCCGGGGCCACTAACTATGGCTACACCTTC. Protein: CASSHRTPGATNYGYTF.